This TCR beta chain comes out of a study of shared clonotypes between healthy human individuals (dated by TCRdb to the early 2020s). About the full investigation: Three men and a couple of women, aged 18 to 49 years, made up the cohort. For each donor, three plates each were used for CD4 naive and CD4 memory, two plates were used for CD8 naive, and one plate was used for CD8 memory. The study deeply sequenced blood TCR repertoires of about 5 healthy adults to estimate repertoire size and the extent of clonotype sharing between individuals. Different laboratories and diverse techniques were used to prepare libraries and sequence TCR repertoires, to increase sequencing depth and limit assay-specific biases. Per donor, leukapheresis produced somewhere between about 0.9 and 10 billion PBMCs.

As encoded in the germline V gene, CDR1 is SGHAT while CDR2 is FQNNGV. From V the trimming removes 6 bases and from J it removes 1 base, while the gene matches leave 10 bases of the junction unaccounted for. Reading from cysteine to phenylalanine, the CDR3 counts 16 amino acids. This entry keeps only the CDR3 DNA: 48 bases, framed from base 1. CD8 naive samples were obtained by positive selection for CCR7 among CD45RO-negative cells, yielding a CD45RA+CCR7+ population from which TemRA cells were excluded. Donors were healthy HIV-negative adults with no recently reported acute infections or vaccinations. Every donor was a Caucasian adult living in Nashville, Tennessee, USA. Blood was obtained by leukapheresis, after which PBMCs were separated by Ficoll-Histopaque density gradient centrifugation and cryopreserved in liquid nitrogen vapor phase. Analytical flow cytometry was used to check the purity and quantity of every magnetically sorted T cell population. Genomic DNA was isolated from every sorted fraction and measured by UV absorbance on a Nanodrop 2000c.

About this clone itself: What antigen it recognizes has not been identified. No base quality values were provided; no much bigger clone lies one nucleotide off.

Using the deep immunoSEQ assay, multiplex PCR amplified TCR CDR3 regions from genomic DNA. Genomic DNA extracted from each cell subset was distributed evenly over all wells of several immunoSEQ 96-well plates, and each plate served as one replicate. For sorted subsets, each replicate PCR was loaded with roughly 190 ng genomic DNA, equivalent to 25,000 to 30,000 T cell genomes. The purified libraries were quantified using a Qubit 3.0 fluorometer, sized with a Bioanalyzer 2100, and then quantified again using the KAPA Library Quantification kit. Every immunoSEQ 96-well plate was sequenced on a separate single-read 150-cycle Illumina NextSeq 550 flow cell. Per the original workflow: The immunoSEQ output contained only junctional sequences without quality scores, so filtering could not match that applied to full-length reads. To assign V/J genes and CDR3, sequences were annotated using PyIR, a Python wrapper for IgBLAST v1.9, with IMGT germline references. Any read was removed if the V/J assignment was weak (E-value above 1e-6), the CDR3 was missing, or the read contained stop codons, out-of-frame junctions, or ambiguous translated residues. V3J clonotypes were defined by identical inferred V gene, J gene, and CDR3 amino acid sequence. Percentage overlap between repertoires was calculated by dividing the number of shared unique clonotypes by the size of the smaller repertoire. Richness of each repertoire was evaluated using RTK rarefaction, the Chao1 estimator, and Recon v2.1 estimates of unobserved clonotypes. For all TCRbeta clonotypes obtained by the gDNA method from a few donors, generation probabilities were computed with OLGA. This immuneACCESS table, as held by TCRdb, lists in-frame sequences with V and J called but not all clones. Of the missing ones, under half trace to an unresolved V gene in checked studies; the others have no known cause. The DNA was the basis for D and trimming; V, J and clone size are from that table. Within this sample are roughly 550,000 clones, with roughly 95% of them counted one time only. In total, the top ten clones hold around 0.097% of the sample.

What the research found in general, with its limitations: The genetic and exposure-history diversity represented was limited by the small number of donors. Incomplete sequencing was indicated by rarefaction of sorted-subset datasets, despite the large sequencing depth. Higher generation probabilities were observed for clonotypes shared by all four sorted-subset donors than for non-shared clonotypes. About 4.5% of naive CD4, 3% to 4% of naive CD8, approximately 2.2% of memory CD4, and 0.4% of memory CD8 clonotypes were shared across four donors. Only blood was sampled, and tissue TCR repertoires likely differ from those in blood. Larger estimated clonotype richness was generally found for naive subsets than for memory subsets. Pairwise subsampling indicated that sequencing depth was expected to affect the degree of clonotype sharing among donors.

Material: naive CD8+ T cells sorted from blood. The cell subset or site label for this specimen denotes: CD45RA+CCR7+. This chain is built from TRBV11-2 and TRBJ1-2, with 8 bases in between that match TRBD1. The source of this sequence is a young woman in good health. At the DNA level, the sequence is TGTGCCAGCAGGCATGACAGGGGAGCCGTTAACTATGGCTACACCTTC. This is translated as CASRHDRGAVNYGYTF. Full variable domain (CDR3 extended with the reference TRBV11-2 and TRBJ1-2 proteins): EAGVAQSPRYKIIEKRQSVAFWCNPISGHATLYWYQQILGQGPKLLIQFQNNGVVDDSQLPKDRFSAERLKGVDSTLKIQPAKLEDSAVYLCASRHDRGAVNYGYTFGSGTRLTVV.